The 19 T cell receptor beta chains presented below share a single source sample, sequenced in a study of a mutant IDH1 vaccine in newly diagnosed glioma. Time point indicated: week 35, safety follow-up. Vaccine doses each comprised 300 ug of mutant IDH1 20-mer peptide, with topical imiquimod. Their antigens are not known. Some clones are missing from TCRdb's copy, which holds only in-frame ones; the method was immunoSEQ multiplex PCR. The sample shows 70,000 or so clones, approximately 86% of them seen only once. The sequencing here drew on PBMCs, taken from a glioma patient whose treatment included an IDH1 peptide vaccine. The receptors come from a man aged 30-40 years with glioma.

The V gene is TRBV19, the J gene TRBJ1-5; 7 positions match TRBD1. CDR1 and CDR2 (germline): LNHDA, SQIVND (reference sequence). The CDR3 is made up of 16 amino acids. V shed 5 bases, J shed 4 bases, and the junction held 11 bases outside the gene matches. CDR3 DNA sequence: TGTGCCAGTAGTGTCGACAGGGAGGGCCTAAATCAGCCCCAGCATTTT. It yields the protein CASSVDREGLNQPQHF.

The genes are TRBV9 and TRBJ2-1; 9 bases align to TRBD1. The germline gives CDR1 SGDLS, CDR2 YYNGEE. The CDR3 sequence is 14 residues long. The V segment lost 3 bases and the J segment 10 bases; nucleotides outside the gene matches: 8. The CDR3 sequence: CASSARDRVGEQFF. In DNA form, the CDR3 reads TGTGCCAGCAGCGCCCGGGACAGGGTAGGCGAGCAGTTCTTC.

This chain links TRBV18 with TRBJ2-1; 9 bases line up with TRBD2. CDR1 KGHSH and CDR2 LQKENI come from the germline V gene. V lost 3 bases, J lost 0 bases, and 3 bases stayed unmatched. CDR3 length equals 16 residues. The CDR3 loop is CASSPLAGFSYNEQFF. Here the CDR3 DNA reads TGTGCCAGCTCACCCCTAGCGGGGTTCTCCTACAATGAGCAGTTCTTC.

V and J are TRBV5-1 and TRBJ1-3; tentatively, D is TRBD1 (5 bases). Germline lookup yields CDR1 SGHRS and CDR2 YFSETQ. The CDR3 loop spans 19 amino acids. V lost 1 base and J lost 1, with 21 bases in between. CDR3 loop: CASSLRTLAGHISGNTIYF. CDR3 in DNA: TGCGCCAGCAGCTTGCGGACCCTGGCAGGGCACATTTCTGGAAACACCATATATTTT.

This clone showed up just once. This chain connects TRBV28 to TRBJ2-4, with D perhaps matching TRBD2 (5 bases). V was pared by 5 bases and J by 0 bases, with 14 bases between. Germline CDR1 reads MDHEN; CDR2 reads SYDVKM. The CDR3 length is 16 residues. The CDR3 sequence is CASSGGPSSAKNIQYF. As DNA, the CDR3 is TGTGCCAGCAGTGGAGGACCTTCGTCAGCCAAAAACATTCAGTACTTC.

This rearrangement joins TRBV5-1 to TRBJ2-2, with a tentative D call TRBD1 (6 bases). This CDR3 is 15 amino acids long. Germline V gene data show CDR1 as SGHRS and CDR2 as YFSETQ. Trimming cost V 4 bases and J 2 bases, with 12 bases left between them. CDR3 residues: CASSHGQINTGELFF. CDR3 nucleotides: TGCGCCAGCAGCCACGGACAGATTAACACCGGGGAGCTGTTTTTT.

CDR3 in DNA: TGTGCCAGTAGTAGGGGACAGGGGGTGATGAATGAGCAGTTCTTC. Translated: CASSRGQGVMNEQFF. J is TRBJ2-1 and V is TRBV19; 11 nucleotides line up with TRBD1. Per germline, CDR1 LNHDA and CDR2 SQIVND (reference sequence). Trimming cost V 4 bases and J 7 bases; bases outside gene matches: 6. CDR3 length equals 15 residues.

The chain uses TRBV9 and TRBJ1-2; D remains ambiguous. The CDR3 has 13 residues. Trimming shortened V by 7 bases and J by 3 bases, and 13 bases separated the two germline ends. Looked up from germline, CDR1 is SGDLS and CDR2 is YYNGEE. The CDR3 reads CASSVRVDYGYTF. In nucleotides, the CDR3 is TGTGCCAGCTCCGTCCGGGTGGACTATGGCTACACCTTC.

The CDR3 DNA is TGTGCCAGCAGCCCTGACAGGGCCCCCTACGAGCAGTACTTC. It is translated as CASSPDRAPYEQYF. The chain links TRBV27 to TRBJ2-7; the match to TRBD1 covers 7 bases. This CDR3 comprises 14 residues. V was clipped by 6 bases and J by 2 bases; unmatched bases: 7. Germline CDR1 MNHEY, CDR2 SMNVEV (reference sequence).

This clone was recorded a few times. This chain connects TRBV29-1 to TRBJ1-2, with D perhaps matching TRBD1 (6 bases). Germline V lookup: CDR1 SQVTM, CDR2 ANQGSEA. This CDR3 has 12 residues. With 7 bases removed from V and 6 bases from J, the gap between germline ends came to 15 bases. CDR3 region: CSATQGGDGYTF. The CDR3 region has the DNA TGCAGCGCCACACAGGGAGGGGATGGCTACACCTTC.

V and J are TRBV28 and TRBJ2-3; D possibly corresponds to TRBD1 (6 bases). This CDR3 spans 14 amino acids. V was pared by 2 bases and J by 9 bases, with 15 bases between. Germline CDR1 and CDR2: MDHEN and SYDVKM. The CDR3, as DNA: TGTGCCAGCAGTTTAAGGGGGACCTCCGGGACGCAGTATTTT. Translated, it gives CASSLRGTSGTQYF.

V and J are TRBV5-1 and TRBJ2-5, with D hard to call. CDR1 is SGHRS and CDR2 is YFSETQ in the germline V gene. The ends were cut back, 2 bases at V and 4 bases at J, with 9 bases in the middle. CDR3 length: 13 amino acids. CDR3 in DNA: TGCGCCAGCAGCTTAACATGGCGAGAGACCCAGTACTTC. It translates to CASSLTWRETQYF.

The chain couples TRBV4-2 to TRBJ1-5, with D perhaps matching TRBD1 (6 bases). Germline V lookup: CDR1 LGHNA, CDR2 YNFKEQ. This CDR3 is built from 15 residues. V lost 4 bases and J lost 7, with 17 bases in between. The CDR3 sequence: CASSPLSGGGQPQHF. CDR3 bases: TGTGCCAGCAGCCCCCTAAGCGGGGGGGGCCAGCCCCAGCATTTT.

The rearrangement joins TRBV11-2 to TRBJ1-2, with 9 positions matching TRBD1. CDR3 length: 17 residues. V trimming: 2 bases; J trimming: 3 bases; junction bases outside the gene matches: 10. Germline CDR1 SGHAT, CDR2 FQNNGV. CDR3 loop: CASSLYFWDRVYYGYTF. The CDR3 DNA follows: TGTGCCAGCAGCTTATATTTTTGGGACAGGGTCTACTATGGCTACACCTTC.

The chain couples TRBV9 to TRBJ2-1; TRBD2 agrees at 11 bases. Germline V gene sequence: CDR1 SGDLS, CDR2 YYNGEE. With V trimmed by 6 bases and J by 7 bases, 12 bases remained unmatched. This CDR3 contains 16 residues. The CDR3 DNA reads as TGTGCCAGCACACCGATGACTAGCGGGATTTTGAATGAGCAGTTCTTC. This encodes CASTPMTSGILNEQFF.

Concerning this clone itself: At one end, the junction sequence differs from germline, possibly due to a read error. The chain employs TRBV5-3 and TRBJ1-2, with D uncertain. TRBV5-3 is an open reading frame, and its role is uncertain. This CDR3 contains 14 residues. This CDR3 is CASSLDWTGYGYTF. DNA for the CDR3: TGTGCCAGCAGCTTGGACTGGACGGGCTATGGCTACACCTTC.

The DNA for the CDR3 is TGTGCCAGCTCGAGAGACAGGGGATTCGAGCAGTACTTC. It is translated as CASSRDRGFEQYF. The chain combines TRBV2 with TRBJ2-7; TRBD1 agrees at 8 bases. CDR1 and CDR2 from the germline V gene are SNHLY and FYNNEI. The trim removed 8 bases at V and 6 bases at J, leaving 9 bases unmatched. CDR3 length: 13 amino acids.

The V call is TRBV28, the J call TRBJ1-5; no firm D call. Trimming left V 2 bases short and J 3 bases short, with 11 bases between. The germline V gene has CDR1 MDHEN and CDR2 SYDVKM. This CDR3 has 15 amino acids. The CDR3 DNA reads TGTGCCAGCAGTTTAAGGGCACAGCACAATCAGCCCCAGCATTTT. Encoded protein: CASSLRAQHNQPQHF.

V gene TRBV6-5 combines with J gene TRBJ1-1, with 8 bases fitting TRBD1. V shed 4 bases, J shed 1 base, and the junction held 2 bases outside the gene matches. Looked up from germline, CDR1 is MNHEY and CDR2 is SVGAGI. CDR3 length: 14 amino acids. The CDR3 reads CASSSDRANTEAFF. The CDR3 DNA reads as TGTGCCAGCAGTTCGGACAGGGCGAACACTGAAGCTTTCTTT.